The TCR beta chain described here comes from a study of T cell responses to AZD1222 COVID-19 vaccine. Overall study findings and caveats: Spike regions recognized by vaccine-associated CD4 TCRs spanned the protein, led by 160-218 and 743-854. Two AZD1222 administrations were followed by greater Spike-specific TCR breadth and depth.

Measured with immunoSEQ multiplex PCR; TCRdb has only the in-frame clones, and not every one. This table has under 130,000 clones, more than 75% appearing once. About this clone itself: The antigen remains unidentified.

The germline V gene encodes CDR1 SGHDN and CDR2 FVKESK. This CDR3 is built from 14 residues. V lost 0 bases to trimming and J lost 7 bases, with 12 bases between them. The specimen was peripheral blood, collected on day 0 of AZD1222 vaccination. This chain connects TRBV14 to TRBJ1-1; possibly TRBD1 for D (5 bases). The receptor was derived from an adult in good health. The DNA of the CDR3 is TGTGCCAGCAGCCAAGACGGAGGGACCGTTGAAGCTTTCTTT. Translation: CASSQDGGTVEAFF. Supplemented by reference TRBV14 and TRBJ1-1, the full variable domain reads EAGVTQFPSHSVIEKGQTVTLRCDPISGHDNLYWYRRVMGKEIKFLLHFVKESKQDESGMPNNRFLAERTGGTYSTLKVQPAELEDSGVYFCASSQDGGTVEAFFGQGTRLTVV.